This TCR beta chain appears in the sequencing data of a study of shared clonotypes between healthy human individuals (dated by TCRdb to 2018 to 2020). As for the study more broadly: The cohort comprised a couple of women and a few men aged 18 to 49 years. For each donor, three plates each were used for CD4 naive and CD4 memory, two plates were used for CD8 naive, and one plate was used for CD8 memory. To estimate repertoire size and how much clonotype sharing occurs between individuals, the study deeply sequenced the blood TCR repertoires of roughly 5 healthy adults. Different laboratories and diverse techniques were used to prepare libraries and sequence TCR repertoires, to increase sequencing depth and limit assay-specific biases. Between about 0.9 and 8.9 billion PBMCs per donor were obtained by leukapheresis.

CD8 naive samples were CD45RO-negative cells positively selected for CCR7, giving a CD45RA+CCR7+ population that excluded TemRA cells. Donors were healthy HIV-negative adults with no recently reported acute infections or vaccinations. Every donor was a Caucasian adult residing in Nashville, Tennessee, USA. After blood collection by leukapheresis, PBMCs were isolated using Ficoll-Histopaque density gradient centrifugation and then cryopreserved in the vapor phase of liquid nitrogen. Analytical flow cytometry was used to check the purity and quantity of every magnetically sorted T cell population. From each sorted fraction, genomic DNA was isolated and quantified by UV absorbance on a Nanodrop 2000c. The investigation overall reported the following: Sampling was restricted to blood, and TCR repertoires in tissues likely differ from the TCR repertoires found in blood. Because the study included only a small number of donors, the genetic and exposure-history diversity represented was limited. Sharing across a few donors was observed for around 4.8% of naive CD4, over 3% of naive CD8, 2% to 2.5% of memory CD4, and less than 0.45% of memory CD8 clonotypes. Larger estimated clonotype richness was generally found for naive subsets than for memory subsets. Incomplete sequencing was indicated by rarefaction of sorted-subset datasets, despite the large sequencing depth. Based on pairwise subsampling, the degree of clonotype sharing among donors was expected to be affected by sequencing depth. Compared with non-shared clonotypes, the clonotypes found in all four sorted-subset donors had higher generation probabilities.

Using the deep immunoSEQ assay, multiplex PCR amplified TCR CDR3 regions from genomic DNA. For each cell subset, the extracted genomic DNA was distributed evenly across all wells of several immunoSEQ 96-well plates, and each plate served as one replicate. Each replicate PCR for sorted subsets received roughly 0.2 ug genomic DNA, equal to roughly 30,000 T cell genomes. The purified libraries were quantified using a Qubit 3.0 fluorometer, sized with a Bioanalyzer 2100, and then quantified again using the KAPA Library Quantification kit. A separate single-read 150-cycle Illumina NextSeq 550 flow cell was used to sequence each immunoSEQ 96-well plate. As for the authors' bioinformatics: The immunoSEQ output contained only junctional sequences without quality scores, so filtering could not match that applied to full-length reads. Sequences were annotated with PyIR, a Python wrapper for IgBLAST v1.9, using IMGT germline references to assign V/J genes and CDR3. Any read was removed if the V/J assignment was weak (E-value above 1e-6), the CDR3 was missing, or the read contained stop codons, out-of-frame junctions, or ambiguous translated residues. A V3J clonotype was defined by an identical inferred V gene, J gene, and CDR3 amino acid sequence. To compute the percentage overlap between repertoires, the number of shared unique clonotypes was divided by the size of the smaller repertoire. Repertoire richness was assessed with RTK rarefaction, the Chao1 estimator, and Recon v2.1 estimates of unobserved clonotypes. Generation probabilities were computed with OLGA for all TCRbeta clonotypes obtained by the gDNA method from four donors. TCRdb carries this immuneACCESS record with in-frame sequences only. Its versions omit some clonotypes, under half of them owing to an unresolved V gene in the studies checked, with the rest unexplained. V and J calls and clone size follow that table, whereas D and trimming were derived from the DNA. In this sample the table shows around 2,100,000 clones, just under 95% of which occur a single time. 0.95% to 1.5% of the sample rests with the top ten.

CDR1 and CDR2 (SGDLS, YYNGEE) derive from the germline V gene. The CDR3 starts with the cysteine, ends with the phenylalanine, and has 13 residues. CDR3 DNA is the only sequence kept; it has 39 bases, read in frame from the first base. Trimming at the junction amounts to 6 bases on V and 4 bases on J, and the germline ends lie 8 bases apart. In this sample, this clone turned up a few times. Its antigen specificity is not known. Per-nucleotide qualities are absent, and no much larger clonotype sits a single base away. The chain employs TRBV9 and TRBJ2-6, with no D gene named confidently. Sequencing was carried out using naive CD8+ T cells sorted from blood. The cell subset or site label corresponds to: CD45RA+CCR7+. The sequence derives from a man younger than 30 in good health. The CDR3 protein sequence reads: CASTPLGANVLTF. The sequenced DNA is TGTGCCAGCACCCCGCTCGGGGCCAACGTCCTGACTTTC.